Presented here are 2 T cell receptor beta chains from one specimen sequenced in a study of cytomegalovirus exposure and HLA in healthy donors. 13 Jbeta primers and 60 Vbeta primers were used for the PCR. TCRdb's copy holds only in-frame clones and misses some; the assay was immunoSEQ multiplex PCR. The top ten hold around 3.2% of the sample, which has under 200,000 clones, approximately 59% seen once. Sequencing used PBMCs. These receptors were obtained from a man in his forties in good health and CMV-seronegative.

This clone was found a few times. The V call is TRBV19, the J call TRBJ1-6; D uncertain. This CDR3 is built from 14 residues. Germline V CDR1 and CDR2: LNHDA, SQIVND (reference sequence). V gave up 3 bases and J gave up 10 bases, with 13 bases separating them. CDR3 loop: CASSILRGSSPLHF. The CDR3 region has the DNA TGTGCCAGTAGTATTTTGCGGGGAAGCTCACCCCTCCACTTT.

This clone was counted a single time. The chain carries TRBV2 and TRBJ1-1; D gene ambiguous. Trimming removed 7 bases at V and 3 bases at J, with 12 bases between. The CDR3 extends over 13 amino acids. Looked up from germline, CDR1 is SNHLY and CDR2 is FYNNEI. CDR3: CASISRRDTEAFF. The CDR3 DNA follows: TGTGCCAGCATCTCCAGGAGGGACACTGAAGCTTTCTTT.